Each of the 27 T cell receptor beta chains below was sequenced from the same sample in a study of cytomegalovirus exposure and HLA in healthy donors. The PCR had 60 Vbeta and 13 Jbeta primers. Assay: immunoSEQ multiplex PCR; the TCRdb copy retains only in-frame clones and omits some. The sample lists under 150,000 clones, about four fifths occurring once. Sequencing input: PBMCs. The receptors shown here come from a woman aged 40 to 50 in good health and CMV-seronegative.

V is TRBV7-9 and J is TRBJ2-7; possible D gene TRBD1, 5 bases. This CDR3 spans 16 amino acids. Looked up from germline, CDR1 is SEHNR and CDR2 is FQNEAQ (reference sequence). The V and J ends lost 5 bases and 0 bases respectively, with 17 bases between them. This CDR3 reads CASSRLGAGSSYEQYF. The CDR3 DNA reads TGTGCCAGCAGCAGATTAGGGGCAGGAAGCTCCTACGAGCAGTACTTC.

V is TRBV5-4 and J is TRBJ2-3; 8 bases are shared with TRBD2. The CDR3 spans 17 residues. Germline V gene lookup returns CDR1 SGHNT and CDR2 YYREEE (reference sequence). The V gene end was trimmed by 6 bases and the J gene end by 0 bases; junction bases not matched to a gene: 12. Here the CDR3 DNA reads TGTGCCAGCACCCTTAGGACGGGGGGGGCTAGCACAGATACGCAGTATTTT. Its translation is CASTLRTGGASTDTQYF.

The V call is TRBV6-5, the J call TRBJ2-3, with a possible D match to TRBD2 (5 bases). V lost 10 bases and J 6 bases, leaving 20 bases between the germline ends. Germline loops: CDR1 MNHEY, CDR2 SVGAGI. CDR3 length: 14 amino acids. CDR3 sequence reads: CATKPEGLGDTQYF. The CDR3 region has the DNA TGTGCCACCAAACCGGAAGGACTCGGTGATACGCAGTATTTT.

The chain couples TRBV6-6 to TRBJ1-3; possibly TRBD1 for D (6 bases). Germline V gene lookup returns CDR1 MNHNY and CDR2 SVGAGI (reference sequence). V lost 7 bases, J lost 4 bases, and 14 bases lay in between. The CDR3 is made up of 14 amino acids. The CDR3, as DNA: TGTGCCAGCACAGCAGGGGAGTCAGGAAACACCATATATTTT. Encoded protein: CASTAGESGNTIYF.

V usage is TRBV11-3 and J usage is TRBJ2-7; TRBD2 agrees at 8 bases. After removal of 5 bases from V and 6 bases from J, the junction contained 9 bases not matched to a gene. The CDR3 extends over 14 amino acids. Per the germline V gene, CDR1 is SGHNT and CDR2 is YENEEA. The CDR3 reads CASSRGTSRAEQYF. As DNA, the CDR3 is TGTGCCAGCAGCCGTGGGACTAGTAGGGCCGAGCAGTACTTC.

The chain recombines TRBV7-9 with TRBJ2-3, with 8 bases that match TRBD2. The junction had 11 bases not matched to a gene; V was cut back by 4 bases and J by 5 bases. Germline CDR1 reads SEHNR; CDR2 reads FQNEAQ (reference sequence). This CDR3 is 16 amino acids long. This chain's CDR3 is CASSSLAGRGRDTQYF. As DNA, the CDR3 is TGTGCCAGCAGCTCGTTAGCGGGAAGAGGGAGAGATACGCAGTATTTT.

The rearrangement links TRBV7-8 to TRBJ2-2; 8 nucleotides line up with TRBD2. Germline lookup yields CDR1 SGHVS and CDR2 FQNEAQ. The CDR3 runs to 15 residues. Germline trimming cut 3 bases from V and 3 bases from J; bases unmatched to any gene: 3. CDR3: CASSFSGIHTGELFF. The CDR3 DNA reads TGTGCCAGCAGCTTTAGCGGGATTCACACCGGGGAGCTGTTTTTT.

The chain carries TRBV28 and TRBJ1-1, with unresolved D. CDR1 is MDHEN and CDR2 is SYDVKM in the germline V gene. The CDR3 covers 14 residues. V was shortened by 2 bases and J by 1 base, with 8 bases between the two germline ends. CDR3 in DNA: TGTGCCAGCAGTTTACAGTCACGGAACACTGAAGCTTTCTTT. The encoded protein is CASSLQSRNTEAFF. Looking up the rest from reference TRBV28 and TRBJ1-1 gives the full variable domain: DVKVTQSSRYLVKRTGEKVFLECVQDMDHENMFWYRQDPGLGLRLIYFSYDVKMKEKGDIPEGYSVSREKKERFSLILESASTNQTSMYLCASSLQSRNTEAFFGQGTRLTVV.

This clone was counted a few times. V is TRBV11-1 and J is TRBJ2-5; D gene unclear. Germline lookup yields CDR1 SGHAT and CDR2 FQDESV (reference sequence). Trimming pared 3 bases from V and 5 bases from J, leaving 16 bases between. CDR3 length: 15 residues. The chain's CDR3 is CASSLIGGDGETQYF. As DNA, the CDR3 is TGTGCCAGCAGCTTGATAGGTGGAGATGGGGAGACCCAGTACTTC.

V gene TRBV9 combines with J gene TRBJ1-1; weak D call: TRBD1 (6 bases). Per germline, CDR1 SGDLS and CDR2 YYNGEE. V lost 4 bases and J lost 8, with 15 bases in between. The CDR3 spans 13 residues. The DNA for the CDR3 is TGTGCCAGCAGCTCTGGGACCGGGACAGAAGCTTTCTTT. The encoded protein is CASSSGTGTEAFF.

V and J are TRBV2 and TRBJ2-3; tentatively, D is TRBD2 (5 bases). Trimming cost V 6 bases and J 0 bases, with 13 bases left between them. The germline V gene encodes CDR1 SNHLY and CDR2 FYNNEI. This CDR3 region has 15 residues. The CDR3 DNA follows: TGTGCCAGCAGCCCCGGGCGGGCTAGCACAGATACGCAGTATTTT. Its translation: CASSPGRASTDTQYF.

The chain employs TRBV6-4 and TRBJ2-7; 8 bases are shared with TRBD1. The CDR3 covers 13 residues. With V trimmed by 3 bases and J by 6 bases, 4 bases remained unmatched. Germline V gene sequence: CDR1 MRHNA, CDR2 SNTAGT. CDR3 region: CASSEDRGGEQYF. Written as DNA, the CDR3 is TGTGCCAGCAGTGAAGACAGGGGAGGCGAGCAGTACTTC.

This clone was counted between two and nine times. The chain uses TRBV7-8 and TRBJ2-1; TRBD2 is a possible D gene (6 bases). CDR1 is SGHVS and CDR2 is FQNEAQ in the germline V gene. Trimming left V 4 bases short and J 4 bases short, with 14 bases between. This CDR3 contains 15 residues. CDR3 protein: CASSSTSRGYNEQFF. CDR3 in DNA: TGTGCCAGCAGCTCTACTAGCCGGGGGTACAATGAGCAGTTCTTC. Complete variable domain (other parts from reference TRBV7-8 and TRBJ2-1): GAGVSQSPRYKVAKRGQDVALRCDPISGHVSLFWYQQALGQGPEFLTYFQNEAQLDKSGLPSDRFFAERPEGSVSTLKIQRTQQEDSAVYLCASSSTSRGYNEQFFGPGTRLTVL.

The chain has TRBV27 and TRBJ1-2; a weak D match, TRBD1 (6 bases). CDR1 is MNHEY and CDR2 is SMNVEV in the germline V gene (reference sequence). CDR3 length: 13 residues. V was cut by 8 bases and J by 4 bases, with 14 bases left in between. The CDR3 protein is CASRGGRAYGYTF. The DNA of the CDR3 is TGTGCCAGCCGGGGGGGCAGGGCCTATGGCTACACCTTC.

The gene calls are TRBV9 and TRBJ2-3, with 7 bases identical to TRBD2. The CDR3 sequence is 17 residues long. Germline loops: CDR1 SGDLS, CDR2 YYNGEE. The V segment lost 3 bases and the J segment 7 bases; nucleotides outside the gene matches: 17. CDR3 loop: CASSAPRSAGEENTQYF. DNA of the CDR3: TGTGCCAGCAGCGCCCCACGTAGTGCGGGAGAGGAAAATACGCAGTATTTT.

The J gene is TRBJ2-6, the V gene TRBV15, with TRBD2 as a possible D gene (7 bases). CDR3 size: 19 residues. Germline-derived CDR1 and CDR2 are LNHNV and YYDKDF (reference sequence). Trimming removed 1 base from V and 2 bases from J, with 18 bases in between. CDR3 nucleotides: TGTGCCACCAGCAGAGGGGGAGGGACATCTTACCCTGGGGCCAACGTCCTGACTTTC. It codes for CATSRGGGTSYPGANVLTF.

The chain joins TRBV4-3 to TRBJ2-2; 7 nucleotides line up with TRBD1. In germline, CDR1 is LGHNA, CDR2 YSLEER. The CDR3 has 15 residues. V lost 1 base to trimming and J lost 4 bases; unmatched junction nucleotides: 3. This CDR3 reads CASSQGTGPTGELFF. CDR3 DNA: TGCGCCAGCAGCCAAGGGACAGGCCCCACCGGGGAGCTGTTTTTT.

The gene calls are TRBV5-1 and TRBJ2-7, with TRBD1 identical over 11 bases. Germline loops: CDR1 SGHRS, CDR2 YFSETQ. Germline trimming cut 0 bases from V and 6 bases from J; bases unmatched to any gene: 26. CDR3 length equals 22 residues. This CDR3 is CASSLAVYVELIKPGQGGEQYF. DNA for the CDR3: TGCGCCAGCAGCTTGGCCGTTTATGTCGAGTTGATTAAACCGGGACAGGGGGGCGAGCAGTACTTC.

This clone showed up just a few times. The CDR3 DNA is TGCGCCAGCAGCCAAGCAGACAGGGAAGGAAACACCATATATTTT. Translated: CASSQADREGNTIYF. J is TRBJ1-3 and V is TRBV4-1, with 7 bases that match TRBD1. This CDR3 comprises 15 residues. V lost 1 base to trimming and J lost 4 bases; unmatched junction nucleotides: 4. Germline V gene lookup returns CDR1 MGHRA and CDR2 YSYEKL.

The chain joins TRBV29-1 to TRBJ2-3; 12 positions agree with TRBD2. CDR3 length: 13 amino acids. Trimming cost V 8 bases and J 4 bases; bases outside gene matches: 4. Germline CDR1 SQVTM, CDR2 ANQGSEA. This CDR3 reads CSSSGGAADTQYF. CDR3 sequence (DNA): TGCAGCTCTAGCGGGGGGGCGGCAGATACGCAGTATTTT.

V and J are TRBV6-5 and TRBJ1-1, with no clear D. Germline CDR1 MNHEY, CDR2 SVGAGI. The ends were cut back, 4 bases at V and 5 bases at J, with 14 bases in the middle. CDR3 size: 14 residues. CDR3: CASSLGRWNTEAFF. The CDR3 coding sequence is TGTGCCAGCAGTTTGGGCCGCTGGAATACTGAAGCTTTCTTT.

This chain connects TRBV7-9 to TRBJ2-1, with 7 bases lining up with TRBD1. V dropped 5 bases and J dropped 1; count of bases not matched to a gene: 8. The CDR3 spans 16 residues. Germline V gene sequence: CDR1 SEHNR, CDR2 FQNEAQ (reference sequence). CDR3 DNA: TGTGCCAGCAGCCCAACGGGGACAGCATCCTACAATGAGCAGTTCTTC. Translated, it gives CASSPTGTASYNEQFF.

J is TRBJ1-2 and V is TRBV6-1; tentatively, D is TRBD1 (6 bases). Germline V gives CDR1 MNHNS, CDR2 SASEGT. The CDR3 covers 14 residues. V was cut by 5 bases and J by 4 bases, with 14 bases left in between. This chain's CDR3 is CASSRGTIIYGYTF. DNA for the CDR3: TGTGCCAGCAGTAGGGGGACTATTATCTATGGCTACACCTTC.

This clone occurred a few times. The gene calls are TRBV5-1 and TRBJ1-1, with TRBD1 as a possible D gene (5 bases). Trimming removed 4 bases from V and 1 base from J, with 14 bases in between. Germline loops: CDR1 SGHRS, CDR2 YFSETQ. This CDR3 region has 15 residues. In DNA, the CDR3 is TGCGCCAGCAGCATCGCGGGGCAACCGAACACTGAAGCTTTCTTT. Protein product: CASSIAGQPNTEAFF. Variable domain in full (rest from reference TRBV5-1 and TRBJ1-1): KAGVTQTPRYLIKTRGQQVTLSCSPISGHRSVSWYQQTPGQGLQFLFEYFSETQRNKGNFPGRFSGRQFSNSRSEMNVSTLELGDSALYLCASSIAGQPNTEAFFGQGTRLTVV.

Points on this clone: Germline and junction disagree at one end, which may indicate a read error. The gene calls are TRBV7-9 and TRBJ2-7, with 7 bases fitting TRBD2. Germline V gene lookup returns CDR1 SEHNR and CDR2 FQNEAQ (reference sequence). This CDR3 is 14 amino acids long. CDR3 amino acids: CSSSLDASGYEQYF. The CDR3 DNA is TGTTCCAGCAGCTTAGACGCTAGCGGCTACGAGCAGTACTTC.

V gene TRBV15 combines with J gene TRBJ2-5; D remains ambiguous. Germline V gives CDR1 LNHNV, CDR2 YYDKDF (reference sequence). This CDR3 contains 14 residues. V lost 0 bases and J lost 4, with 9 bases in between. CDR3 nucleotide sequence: TGTGCCACCAGCAGAGATTATAGAGTAGAGACCCAGTACTTC. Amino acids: CATSRDYRVETQYF.

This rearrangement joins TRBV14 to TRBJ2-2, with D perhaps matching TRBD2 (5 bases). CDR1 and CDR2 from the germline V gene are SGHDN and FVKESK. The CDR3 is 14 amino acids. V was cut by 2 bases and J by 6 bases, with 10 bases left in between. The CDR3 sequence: CASSQLAAAGELFF. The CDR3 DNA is TGTGCCAGCAGCCAACTAGCAGCGGCCGGGGAGCTGTTTTTT.